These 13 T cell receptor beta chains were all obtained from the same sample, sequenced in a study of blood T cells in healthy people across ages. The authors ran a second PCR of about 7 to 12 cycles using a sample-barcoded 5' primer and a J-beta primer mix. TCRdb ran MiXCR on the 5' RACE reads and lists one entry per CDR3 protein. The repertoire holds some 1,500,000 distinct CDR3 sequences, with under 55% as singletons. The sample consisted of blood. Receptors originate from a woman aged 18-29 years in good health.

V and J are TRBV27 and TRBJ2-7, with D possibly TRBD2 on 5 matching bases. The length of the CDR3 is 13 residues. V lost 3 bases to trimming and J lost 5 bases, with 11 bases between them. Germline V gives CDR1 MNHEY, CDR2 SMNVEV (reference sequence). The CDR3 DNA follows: TGTGCCAGCAGTTTCCCTCCCGGGAACGAGCAGTACTTC. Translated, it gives CASSFPPGNEQYF.

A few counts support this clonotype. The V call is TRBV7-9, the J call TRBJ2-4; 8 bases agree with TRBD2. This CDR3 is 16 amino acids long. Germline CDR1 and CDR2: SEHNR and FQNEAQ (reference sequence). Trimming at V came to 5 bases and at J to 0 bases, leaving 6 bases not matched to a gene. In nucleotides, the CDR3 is TGTGCCAGCAGCCGCGGGACTAGTGGAGCCAAAAACATTCAGTACTTC. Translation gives CASSRGTSGAKNIQYF. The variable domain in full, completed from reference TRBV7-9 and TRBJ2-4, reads DTGVSQNPRHKITKRGQNVTFRCDPISEHNRLYWYRQTLGQGPEFLTYFQNEAQLEKSRLLSDRFSAERPKGSFSTLEIQRTEQGDSAMYLCASSRGTSGAKNIQYFGAGTRLSVL.

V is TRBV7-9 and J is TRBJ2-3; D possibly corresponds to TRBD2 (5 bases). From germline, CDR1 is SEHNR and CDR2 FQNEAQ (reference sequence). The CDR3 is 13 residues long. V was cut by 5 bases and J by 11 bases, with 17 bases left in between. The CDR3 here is CASSKSAARLQYF. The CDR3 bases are TGTGCCAGCAGCAAATCAGCGGCCAGATTGCAGTATTTT.

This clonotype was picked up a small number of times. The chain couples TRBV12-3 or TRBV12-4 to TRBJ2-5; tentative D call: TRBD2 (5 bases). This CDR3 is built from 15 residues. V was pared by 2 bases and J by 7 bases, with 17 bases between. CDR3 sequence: CASSLNAGGRGTQYF. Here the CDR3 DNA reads TGTGCCAGCAGTTTAAACGCCGGAGGCCGGGGGACCCAGTACTTC.

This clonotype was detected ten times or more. CDR3 protein: CASSSRLYEQYF. Written as DNA, the CDR3 is TGTGCCAGCAGCTCGAGGCTGTACGAGCAGTACTTC. The gene calls are TRBV13 and TRBJ2-7; D gene unclear. Germline V gives CDR1 PRHDT, CDR2 FYEKMQ (reference sequence). CDR3 length: 12 residues. The V gene lost 4 bases and the J gene lost 4 bases, with 8 bases spanning the gap.

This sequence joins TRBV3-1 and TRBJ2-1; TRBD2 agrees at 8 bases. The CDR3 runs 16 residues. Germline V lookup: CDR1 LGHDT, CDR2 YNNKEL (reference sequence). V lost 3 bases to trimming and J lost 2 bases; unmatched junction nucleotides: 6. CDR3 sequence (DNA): TGTGCCAGCAGCCAGAATTTAGCGGGACCCTACAATGAGCAGTTCTTC. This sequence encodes CASSQNLAGPYNEQFF.

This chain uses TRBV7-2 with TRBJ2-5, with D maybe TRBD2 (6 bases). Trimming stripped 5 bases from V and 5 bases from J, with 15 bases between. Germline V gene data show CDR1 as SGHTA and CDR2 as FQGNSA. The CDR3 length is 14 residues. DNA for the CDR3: TGTGCCAGCAGCCAGGTCGGGGGTTCGGAGACCCAGTACTTC. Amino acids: CASSQVGGSETQYF. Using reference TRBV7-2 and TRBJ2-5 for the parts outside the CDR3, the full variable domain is GAGVSQSPSNKVTEKGKDVELRCDPISGHTALYWYRQSLGQGLEFLIYFQGNSAPDKSGLPSDRFSAERTGGSVSTLTIQRTQQEDSAVYLCASSQVGGSETQYFGPGTRLLVL.

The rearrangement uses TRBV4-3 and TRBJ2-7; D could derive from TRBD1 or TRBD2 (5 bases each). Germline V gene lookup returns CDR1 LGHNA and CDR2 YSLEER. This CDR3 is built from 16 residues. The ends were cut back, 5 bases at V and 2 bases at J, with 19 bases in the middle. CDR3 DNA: TGCGCCAGCAGCTACAACCGGGACGGCGGTCCCTACGAGCAGTACTTC. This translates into CASSYNRDGGPYEQYF.

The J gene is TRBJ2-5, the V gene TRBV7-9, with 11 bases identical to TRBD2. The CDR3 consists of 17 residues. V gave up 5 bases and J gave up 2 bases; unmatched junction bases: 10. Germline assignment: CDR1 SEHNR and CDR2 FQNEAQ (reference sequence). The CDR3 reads CASSGGTSGPTQETQYF. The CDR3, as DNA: TGTGCCAGCAGCGGCGGGACTAGCGGACCAACGCAAGAGACCCAGTACTTC.

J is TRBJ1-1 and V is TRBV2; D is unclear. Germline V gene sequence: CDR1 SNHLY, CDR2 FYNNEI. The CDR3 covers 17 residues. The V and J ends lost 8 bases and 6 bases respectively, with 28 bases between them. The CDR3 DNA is TGTGCCAGCCCCCGAGGGAAAAGGGAAAACCATAACCCTGAAGCTTTCTTT. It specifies CASPRGKRENHNPEAFF.

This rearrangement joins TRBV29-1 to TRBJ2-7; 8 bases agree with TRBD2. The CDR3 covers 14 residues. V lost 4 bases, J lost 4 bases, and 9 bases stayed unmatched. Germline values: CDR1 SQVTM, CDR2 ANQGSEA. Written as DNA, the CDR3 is TGCAGCGTTGGCGGCGGGGGGATAGGGTACGAGCAGTACTTC. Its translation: CSVGGGGIGYEQYF.

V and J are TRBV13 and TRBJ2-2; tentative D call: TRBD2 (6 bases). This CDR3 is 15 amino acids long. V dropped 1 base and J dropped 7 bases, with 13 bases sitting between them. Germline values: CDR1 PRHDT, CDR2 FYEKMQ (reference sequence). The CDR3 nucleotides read TGTGCCAGCAGCTTAGAGGCGGGGTATCGCGGGGAGCTGTTTTTT. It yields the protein CASSLEAGYRGELFF. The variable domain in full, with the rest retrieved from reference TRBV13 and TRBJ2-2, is AAGVIQSPRHLIKEKRETATLKCYPIPRHDTVYWYQQGPGQDPQFLISFYEKMQSDKGSIPDRFSAQQFSDYHSELNMSSLELGDSALYFCASSLEAGYRGELFFGEGSRLTVL.

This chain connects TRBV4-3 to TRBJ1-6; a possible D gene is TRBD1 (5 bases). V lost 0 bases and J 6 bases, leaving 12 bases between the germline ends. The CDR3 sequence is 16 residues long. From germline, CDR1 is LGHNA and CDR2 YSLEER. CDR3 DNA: TGCGCCAGCAGCCAAGATCAATTTGGGACTAATTCACCCCTCCACTTT. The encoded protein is CASSQDQFGTNSPLHF.